One and the same sample provided the 31 T cell receptor beta chains below, sequenced in a study of CD8+ T cells in alopecia areata. RNA was extracted and reverse transcribed into cDNA as the sequencing template. TCRdb's table, derived via immunoSEQ multiplex PCR, lists solely in-frame clones and lacks some. The sample gives about 87,000 clones, over 70% of which show up once; roughly a sixth is in the top ten. Treatment described: oral pan-JAK inhibitor, 5-10 mg twice daily. Sequences were derived from CD8+ T cells sorted from blood, sampled at roughly week 45, from a patient treated with tofacitinib. Receptors originate from a human donor with alopecia areata.

The rearrangement uses TRBV4-1 and TRBJ2-3; no firm D call. Germline-derived CDR1 and CDR2 are MGHRA and YSYEKL. The CDR3 spans 12 residues. Trimming shortened V by 8 bases and J by 6 bases, and 12 bases separated the two germline ends. The CDR3 DNA is TGCGCCAGCGGCGACCAGACCGATACGCAGTATTTT. This sequence encodes CASGDQTDTQYF.

The sample holds a few counts of this clone. This sample includes further DNA sequences coding for the same CDR3. V gene TRBV7-9 combines with J gene TRBJ2-1, with TRBD1 matching 10 bases. The CDR3 is 16 amino acids. Trimming cost V 0 bases and J 4 bases; bases outside gene matches: 3. CDR1 and CDR2 from the germline V gene are SEHNR and FQNEAQ (reference sequence). The CDR3 protein is CASSLATGGLYNEQFF. The CDR3 nucleotides are TGTGCCAGCAGCTTAGCGACAGGGGGCCTTTACAATGAGCAGTTCTTC. Full variable domain (rest looked up from reference TRBV7-9 and TRBJ2-1): DTGVSQNPRHKITKRGQNVTFRCDPISEHNRLYWYRQTLGQGPEFLTYFQNEAQLEKSRLLSDRFSAERPKGSFSTLEIQRTEQGDSAMYLCASSLATGGLYNEQFFGPGTRLTVL.

The chain joins TRBV7-9 to TRBJ2-2, with D unresolved. The CDR3 consists of 16 residues. V was trimmed by 3 bases and J by 2 bases, leaving 13 bases between them. The germline V gene has CDR1 SEHNR and CDR2 FQNEAQ (reference sequence). CDR3 residues: CASSFAALLNTGELFF. The CDR3 DNA is TGTGCCAGCAGCTTCGCGGCCCTCTTAAACACCGGGGAGCTGTTTTTT.

The rearrangement joins TRBV9 to TRBJ2-7, with 7 bases fitting TRBD1. The germline gives CDR1 SGDLS, CDR2 YYNGEE. There are 15 residues in the CDR3. Trimming removed 2 bases from V and 2 bases from J; junction bases left unmatched: 7. The CDR3 loop reads CASSVGTADTYEQYF. The CDR3 DNA follows: TGTGCCAGCAGCGTCGGGACAGCCGATACCTACGAGCAGTACTTC. Complete variable domain (other parts from reference TRBV9 and TRBJ2-7): DSGVTQTPKHLITATGQRVTLRCSPRSGDLSVYWYQQSLDQGLQFLIQYYNGEERAKGNILERFSAQQFPDLHSELNLSSLELGDSALYFCASSVGTADTYEQYFGPGTRLTVT.

This chain uses TRBV9 with TRBJ2-2; 10 nucleotides agree with TRBD1. Germline-derived CDR1 and CDR2 are SGDLS and YYNGEE. The CDR3 totals 15 residues. V lost 3 bases, J lost 5 bases, and 4 bases stayed unmatched. CDR3 sequence: CASSGQGALTGELFF. The CDR3 coding sequence is TGTGCCAGCAGCGGACAGGGGGCGCTTACCGGGGAGCTGTTTTTT.

The chain combines TRBV27 with TRBJ2-3, with D perhaps TRBD1 (6 bases). CDR3 length equals 14 residues. With 3 bases removed from V and 0 bases from J, the gap between germline ends came to 7 bases. In germline, CDR1 is MNHEY, CDR2 SMNVEV (reference sequence). CDR3 sequence reads: CASSFGQSTDTQYF. The CDR3 DNA follows: TGTGCCAGCAGTTTTGGACAGAGCACAGATACGCAGTATTTT.

V gene TRBV11-2 combines with J gene TRBJ2-5, with 8 bases matching TRBD2. Germline loops: CDR1 SGHAT, CDR2 FQNNGV. With V trimmed by 5 bases and J by 7 bases, 21 bases remained unmatched. This CDR3 is 18 amino acids long. In nucleotides, the CDR3 is TGTGCCAGCAGCGCAGGGGCGGGGGGCCGAGATGAAGCATGGACCCAGTACTTC. As protein: CASSAGAGGRDEAWTQYF. Full variable domain (outside the CDR3, taken from reference TRBV11-2 and TRBJ2-5): EAGVAQSPRYKIIEKRQSVAFWCNPISGHATLYWYQQILGQGPKLLIQFQNNGVVDDSQLPKDRFSAERLKGVDSTLKIQPAKLEDSAVYLCASSAGAGGRDEAWTQYFGPGTRLLVL.

Only a few counts were recorded for this clone. V is TRBV6-5 and J is TRBJ2-5; 7 bases align to TRBD1. The DNA end is more similar to TRBJ2-7, so the J call may be wrong. The germline gives CDR1 MNHEY, CDR2 SVGAGI. This CDR3 has 16 amino acids. CDR3 nucleotide sequence: TGTGCCAGCAGTTACTCGGTAGGGGACAGCAACTACGAGCAGTACTTC. It specifies CASSYSVGDSNYEQYF.

The rearrangement uses TRBV7-8 and TRBJ1-1; 7 positions match TRBD1. There are 16 residues in the CDR3. V lost 5 bases to trimming and J lost 6 bases; unmatched junction nucleotides: 15. The germline V gene encodes CDR1 SGHVS and CDR2 FQNEAQ. CDR3 region: CASSPRLIGTAPEAFF. The CDR3 nucleotides read TGTGCCAGCAGCCCGCGACTAATTGGGACAGCCCCTGAAGCTTTCTTT. Full variable domain (remainder filled in from reference TRBV7-8 and TRBJ1-1): GAGVSQSPRYKVAKRGQDVALRCDPISGHVSLFWYQQALGQGPEFLTYFQNEAQLDKSGLPSDRFFAERPEGSVSTLKIQRTQQEDSAVYLCASSPRLIGTAPEAFFGQGTRLTVV.

The chain joins TRBV7-3 to TRBJ2-2; D tentatively reads TRBD1 or TRBD2 (5 bases each). This CDR3 is 15 amino acids long. The germline V gene has CDR1 SGHTA and CDR2 FQGTGA. V was pared by 6 bases and J by 1 base, with 12 bases between. The CDR3 loop reads CASSPGTRNTGELFF. The CDR3 bases are TGTGCCAGCAGTCCCGGGACCAGGAACACCGGGGAGCTGTTTTTT.

The rearrangement links TRBV6-5 to TRBJ2-3; 11 positions match TRBD2. The J segment lost 2 bases and the V segment lost 4 bases, leaving 5 bases of the junction unmatched. The CDR3 covers 16 residues. From germline, CDR1 is MNHEY and CDR2 SVGAGI. The CDR3 DNA sequence: TGTGCCAGCAGTTCTCCGGGACTAGCGGACACAGATACGCAGTATTTT. Translation: CASSSPGLADTDTQYF.

V and J are TRBV7-3 and TRBJ1-4; D perhaps matches TRBD1 (6 bases). The V end lost 5 bases, the J end lost 7 bases, and 23 bases lay between the germline ends. The CDR3 covers 17 residues. Germline assignment: CDR1 SGHTA and CDR2 FQGTGA. The CDR3: CASSKHRVLVLSEKLFF. The CDR3 DNA is TGTGCCAGCAGCAAACACAGGGTCCTCGTACTTTCTGAAAAACTGTTTTTT.

The chain combines TRBV7-8 with TRBJ2-1; 9 bases agree with TRBD2. The germline V gene has CDR1 SGHVS and CDR2 FQNEAQ. The CDR3 contains 16 residues. J gave up 8 bases and V 5 bases, and 13 bases lay outside the gene matches. The CDR3 sequence is CASSQKLAGVIDEQFF. CDR3 sequence (DNA): TGTGCCAGCAGCCAAAAGTTAGCGGGGGTTATCGATGAGCAGTTCTTC.

CDR3 sequence: CASLPLTQGNGKLFF. CDR3 DNA sequence: TGTGCCAGCCTCCCCCTAACTCAGGGGAACGGAAAACTGTTTTTT. The chain links TRBV2 to TRBJ1-4; tentatively, D is TRBD1 (6 bases). This CDR3 spans 15 amino acids. Per germline, CDR1 SNHLY and CDR2 FYNNEI. V was cut by 8 bases and J by 10 bases, with 23 bases left in between.

The chain links TRBV5-6 to TRBJ1-1; D not resolved. From germline, CDR1 is SGHDT and CDR2 YYEEEE. Trimming stripped 0 bases from V and 8 bases from J, with 14 bases between. This CDR3 is 14 amino acids long. The CDR3 nucleotides are TGTGCCAGCAGCTTGGATGGGCCGGAGAGCGAAGCTTTCTTT. Its translation: CASSLDGPESEAFF. Based on the CDR3 plus reference TRBV5-6 and TRBJ1-1, the full variable domain is DAGVTQSPTHLIKTRGQQVTLRCSPKSGHDTVSWYQQALGQGPQFIFQYYEEEERQRGNFPDRFSGHQFPNYSSELNVNALLLGDSALYLCASSLDGPESEAFFGQGTRLTVV.

This clone was detected only a few times. The chain joins TRBV5-6 to TRBJ2-3, with TRBD2 identical over 7 bases. Germline V CDR1 and CDR2: SGHDT, YYEEEE. This CDR3 region has 15 residues. V lost 2 bases and J lost 2; bases outside the gene matches: 5. CDR3 loop: CASSFQGLITDTQYF. In DNA form, the CDR3 reads TGTGCCAGCAGCTTTCAGGGACTAATCACAGATACGCAGTATTTT. The full variable domain, its missing parts supplied by reference TRBV5-6 and TRBJ2-3, is DAGVTQSPTHLIKTRGQQVTLRCSPKSGHDTVSWYQQALGQGPQFIFQYYEEEERQRGNFPDRFSGHQFPNYSSELNVNALLLGDSALYLCASSFQGLITDTQYFGPGTRLTVL.

This clone was counted between two and nine times. The rearrangement uses TRBV6-6 and TRBJ1-2; D may be TRBD1 (5 bases). Germline values: CDR1 MNHNY, CDR2 SVGAGI (reference sequence). V was shortened by 2 bases and J by 1 base, with 14 bases between the two germline ends. This CDR3 region has 16 residues. The CDR3 nucleotides read TGTGCCAGCAGTTACGTTGGGGGACGAGATAACTATGGCTACACCTTC. The encoded protein is CASSYVGGRDNYGYTF.

V and J are TRBV7-8 and TRBJ1-2; D might be TRBD1 (6 bases). The CDR3 is 15 residues long. Germline CDR1 SGHVS, CDR2 FQNEAQ. Trimming cost V 1 base and J 2 bases, with 11 bases left between them. The CDR3 DNA is TGTGCCAGCAGCTTAGGCGTCAGGGGAAACTATGGCTACACCTTC. Protein sequence: CASSLGVRGNYGYTF.

This rearrangement joins TRBV10-3 to TRBJ2-7; D may match TRBD1 or TRBD2 (6 bases each). Germline lookup yields CDR1 ENHRY and CDR2 SYGVKD. Trimming stripped 4 bases from V and 0 bases from J, with 22 bases between. The CDR3 loop spans 18 amino acids. The CDR3 here is CAISARNVGRGLSYEQYF. Here the CDR3 DNA reads TGTGCCATCAGTGCTCGAAATGTGGGCAGGGGACTCTCCTACGAGCAGTACTTC.

CDR3 in amino acids: CASSFTGELFF. The DNA of the CDR3 is TGTGCCAGCAGCTTTACCGGGGAGCTGTTTTTT. The gene calls are TRBV5-6 and TRBJ2-2; no definite D call. V lost 2 bases to trimming and J lost 5 bases, with 1 base between them. Germline CDR1 is SGHDT and CDR2 is YYEEEE. The CDR3 spans 11 residues.

The chain uses TRBV5-1 and TRBJ2-1, with TRBD2 identical over 9 bases. The CDR3 loop spans 14 amino acids. After removal of 7 bases from V and 8 bases from J, the junction contained 10 bases not matched to a gene. Per the germline V gene, CDR1 is SGHRS and CDR2 is YFSETQ. This CDR3 reads CASSLRGGLDEQFF. The CDR3, as DNA: TGCGCCAGCTCCTTGCGGGGGGGCCTAGATGAGCAGTTCTTC.

The rearrangement joins TRBV27 to TRBJ1-1; D possibly corresponds to TRBD1 (5 bases). Germline values: CDR1 MNHEY, CDR2 SMNVEV (reference sequence). Trimming shortened V by 3 bases and J by 5 bases, and 10 bases separated the two germline ends. The CDR3 runs to 13 residues. The CDR3 nucleotides are TGTGCCAGCAGTTTGGGGCCTGGGACTGAAGCTTTCTTT. It yields the protein CASSLGPGTEAFF.

There are a few counts of this clone. The gene calls are TRBV10-3 and TRBJ2-5, with a possible D match to TRBD1 (6 bases). This CDR3 is built from 16 residues. Germline CDR1 is ENHRY and CDR2 is SYGVKD. Trimming removed 0 bases at V and 5 bases at J, with 16 bases between. As DNA, the CDR3 is TGTGCCATCAGTGAGTCGTCGGGCAGGGGAGAGGAGACCCAGTACTTC. Translation: CAISESSGRGEETQYF.

This chain links TRBV15 with TRBJ1-2; D is undetermined. Germline assignment: CDR1 LNHNV and CDR2 YYDKDF (reference sequence). The CDR3 runs 14 residues. V was trimmed by 1 base and J by 6 bases, leaving 12 bases between them. CDR3: CATSRATEPHGYTF. The CDR3 nucleotides are TGTGCCACCAGCAGAGCCACCGAACCGCATGGCTACACCTTC.

This clone was seen once. The rearrangement uses TRBV27 and TRBJ1-2; D is possibly TRBD1 (5 bases). CDR1 and CDR2 from the germline V gene are MNHEY and SMNVEV (reference sequence). The CDR3 contains 14 residues. V dropped 2 bases and J dropped 1 base, with 8 bases sitting between them. The CDR3 spells CASSLGGFNYGYTF. For the CDR3, the DNA is TGTGCCAGCAGTTTAGGGGGTTTTAACTATGGCTACACCTTC.

Only a few counts were recorded for this clone. The V and J genes are TRBV13 and TRBJ1-1; the D is unclear. Looked up from germline, CDR1 is PRHDT and CDR2 is FYEKMQ (reference sequence). Trimming took off 3 bases at V and 5 bases at J, with 22 bases between the two ends. The CDR3 covers 17 residues. The CDR3 here is CASSFEGGGQIRTEAFF. As DNA, the CDR3 is TGTGCCAGCAGCTTTGAAGGTGGAGGGCAAATAAGGACTGAAGCTTTCTTT.

The sample holds a few counts of this clone. The chain uses TRBV7-2 and TRBJ2-1, with a tentative D call TRBD2 (6 bases). The CDR3 is made up of 18 amino acids. CDR1 SGHTA and CDR2 FQGNSA come from the germline V gene. V was cut by 1 base and J by 6 bases, with 22 bases left in between. The CDR3 DNA sequence: TGTGCCAGCAGCTTAGAAGATTTGAAACTAGCTCGTGGCAATGAGCAGTTCTTC. Protein: CASSLEDLKLARGNEQFF.

This clone was seen a handful of times. CDR3 in DNA: TGCGCCAGCAGCCAAGTTTTAGCGGGGGACAATGAGCAGTTCTTC. The encoded protein is CASSQVLAGDNEQFF. This chain connects TRBV4-3 to TRBJ2-1, with 9 bases identical to TRBD2. Looked up from germline, CDR1 is LGHNA and CDR2 is YSLEER. V lost 1 base and J lost 5; bases outside the gene matches: 3. This CDR3 region has 15 residues.

This clone is a singleton in its sample. The chain joins TRBV30 to TRBJ1-1; no reliable D call. The V gene lost 4 bases and the J gene lost 3 bases, with 9 bases spanning the gap. Germline V CDR1 and CDR2: GTSNPN, SVGIG (reference sequence). The length of the CDR3 is 12 residues. Here the CDR3 DNA reads TGTGCCTGGATTGCCGGGGACACTGAAGCTTTCTTT. This encodes CAWIAGDTEAFF.

The chain links TRBV4-1 to TRBJ1-2; tentative D call: TRBD1 (6 bases). The CDR3 runs 14 residues. Trimming left V 0 bases short and J 9 bases short, with 14 bases between. CDR1 and CDR2 from the germline V gene are MGHRA and YSYEKL. The CDR3 loop is CASSQEGGGLSYTF. The DNA of the CDR3 is TGCGCCAGCAGCCAAGAGGGCGGGGGGCTGAGCTACACCTTC.

V is TRBV4-3 and J is TRBJ1-1; D is unclear. The CDR3 spans 13 residues. Trimming left V 1 base short and J 8 bases short, with 11 bases between. The germline CDR1 and CDR2 sequences are LGHNA and YSLEER. This CDR3 is CASSQVVGNEAFF. The CDR3 nucleotides are TGCGCCAGCAGCCAAGTGGTAGGGAACGAAGCTTTCTTT.